The sequence of this T cell receptor (beta chain) was determined in a study of blood T cell repertoires in COVID-19. Whole-study context: There were acute and convalescent COVID-19 samples, and they came from the United States, Italy and Spain.

Seattle's cohort entered during active infection and was followed longitudinally. TCRdb's copy holds only in-frame clones and misses some; the assay was immunoSEQ multiplex PCR. The sample records 85,000 to 130,000 clones, over 60% being singletons. Ten or more counts support this clone. Trimming took 5 bases from V and 3 from J; bases not matched to a gene: 8. The germline CDR1 and CDR2 sequences are LNHDA and SQIVND (reference sequence). This CDR3 contains 15 residues. The V and J genes are TRBV19 and TRBJ2-7; 9 positions agree with TRBD2. The material sequenced was peripheral blood. The TCR was taken from an elderly man with COVID-19, enrolled during active disease. This CDR3 is CASSPRTSVIYEQYF. DNA for the CDR3: TGTGCCAGTAGTCCCCGGACTAGCGTGATCTACGAGCAGTACTTC.